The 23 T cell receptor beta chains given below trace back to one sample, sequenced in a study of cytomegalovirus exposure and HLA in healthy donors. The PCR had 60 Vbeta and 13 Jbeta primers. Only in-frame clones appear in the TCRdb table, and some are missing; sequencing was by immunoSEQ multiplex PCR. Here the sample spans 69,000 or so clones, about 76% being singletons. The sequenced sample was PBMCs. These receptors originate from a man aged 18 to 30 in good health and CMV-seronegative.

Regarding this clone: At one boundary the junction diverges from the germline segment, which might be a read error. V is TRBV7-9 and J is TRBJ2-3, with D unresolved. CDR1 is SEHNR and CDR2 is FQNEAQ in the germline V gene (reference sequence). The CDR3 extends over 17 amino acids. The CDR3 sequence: CSSSFFTWQVPTDTQYF. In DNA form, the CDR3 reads TGTTCCAGCAGCTTCTTTACCTGGCAGGTACCCACAGATACGCAGTATTTT.

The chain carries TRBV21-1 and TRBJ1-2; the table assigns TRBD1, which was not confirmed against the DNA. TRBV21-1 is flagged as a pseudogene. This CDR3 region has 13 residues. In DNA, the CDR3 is TGTGCCAGCAGCCCACGGACACCCGATGGCTACACCTTC. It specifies CASSPRTPDGYTF.

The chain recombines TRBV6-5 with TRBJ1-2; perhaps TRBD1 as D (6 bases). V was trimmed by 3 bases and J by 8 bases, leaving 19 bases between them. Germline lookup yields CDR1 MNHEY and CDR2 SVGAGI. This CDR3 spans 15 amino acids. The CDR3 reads CASSYAPRGLLGYTF. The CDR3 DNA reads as TGTGCCAGCAGTTATGCGCCCAGGGGATTATTAGGCTACACCTTC.

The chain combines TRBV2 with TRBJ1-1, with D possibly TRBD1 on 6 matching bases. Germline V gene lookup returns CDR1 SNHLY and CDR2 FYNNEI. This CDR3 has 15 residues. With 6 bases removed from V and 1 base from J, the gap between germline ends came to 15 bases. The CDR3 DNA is TGTGCCAGCAGCCCCATTGGGGGCGGGAACACTGAAGCTTTCTTT. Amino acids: CASSPIGGGNTEAFF.

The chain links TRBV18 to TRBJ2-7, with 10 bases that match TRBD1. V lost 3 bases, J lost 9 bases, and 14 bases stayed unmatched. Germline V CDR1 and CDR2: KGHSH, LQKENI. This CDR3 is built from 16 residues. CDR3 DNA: TGTGCCAGCTCACCCGTCCGAGACAGGGGGCCCGCGCGGCAGTACTTC. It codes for CASSPVRDRGPARQYF.

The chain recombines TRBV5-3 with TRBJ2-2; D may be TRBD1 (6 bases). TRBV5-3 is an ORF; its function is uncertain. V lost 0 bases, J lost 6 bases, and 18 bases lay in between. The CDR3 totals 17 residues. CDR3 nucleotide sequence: TGTGCCAGAAGCTTGGACCCACAGGGACGCTACGCCGGGGAGCTGTTTTTT. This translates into CARSLDPQGRYAGELFF.

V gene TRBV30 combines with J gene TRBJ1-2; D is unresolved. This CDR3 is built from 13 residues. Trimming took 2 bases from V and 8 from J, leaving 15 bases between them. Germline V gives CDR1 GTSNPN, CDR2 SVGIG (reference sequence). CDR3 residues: CAWSYSLEGGYTF. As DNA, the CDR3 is TGTGCCTGGAGTTATAGCCTGGAGGGAGGCTACACCTTC.

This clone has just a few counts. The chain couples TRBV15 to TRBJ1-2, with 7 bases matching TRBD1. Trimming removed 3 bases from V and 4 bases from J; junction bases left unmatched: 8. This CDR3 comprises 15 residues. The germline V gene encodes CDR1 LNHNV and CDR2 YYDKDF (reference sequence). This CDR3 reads CATSSRDSLSYGYTF. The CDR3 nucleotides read TGTGCCACCAGCAGTCGGGACAGCCTATCCTATGGCTACACCTTC.

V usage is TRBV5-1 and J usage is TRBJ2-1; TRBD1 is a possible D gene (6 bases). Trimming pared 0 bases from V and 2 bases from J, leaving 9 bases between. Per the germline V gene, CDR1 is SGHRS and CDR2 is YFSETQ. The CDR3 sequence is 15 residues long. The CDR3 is CASSLGDTTYNEQFF. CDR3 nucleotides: TGCGCCAGCAGCTTGGGGGACACCACCTACAATGAGCAGTTCTTC.

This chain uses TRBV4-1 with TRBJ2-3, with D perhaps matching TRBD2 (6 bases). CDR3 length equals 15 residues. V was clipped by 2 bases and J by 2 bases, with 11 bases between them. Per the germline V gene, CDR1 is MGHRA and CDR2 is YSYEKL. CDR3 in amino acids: CASSQHRTITDTQYF. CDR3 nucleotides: TGCGCCAGCAGCCAACATCGGACTATCACAGATACGCAGTATTTT.

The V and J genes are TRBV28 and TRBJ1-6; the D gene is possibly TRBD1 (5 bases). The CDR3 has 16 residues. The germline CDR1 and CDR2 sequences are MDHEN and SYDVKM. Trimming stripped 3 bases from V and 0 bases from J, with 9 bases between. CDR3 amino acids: CASSFDSSSYNSPLHF. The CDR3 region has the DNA TGTGCCAGCAGTTTCGACAGCAGCTCCTATAATTCACCCCTCCACTTT.

The CDR3 region is CASSASGQLNEQFF. The DNA of the CDR3 is TGTGCCAGTAGTGCTTCGGGACAGCTCAATGAGCAGTTCTTC. The genes are TRBV19 and TRBJ2-1, with 7 bases aligning to TRBD1. V lost 5 bases to trimming and J lost 6 bases; unmatched junction nucleotides: 7. CDR3 length equals 14 residues. The germline gives CDR1 LNHDA, CDR2 SQIVND (reference sequence).

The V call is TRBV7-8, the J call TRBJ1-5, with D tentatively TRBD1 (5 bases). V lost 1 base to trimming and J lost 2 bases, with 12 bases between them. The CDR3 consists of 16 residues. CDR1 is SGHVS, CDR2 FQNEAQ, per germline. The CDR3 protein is CASSLGATAGNQPQHF. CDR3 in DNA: TGTGCCAGCAGCTTAGGGGCGACAGCCGGCAATCAGCCCCAGCATTTT.

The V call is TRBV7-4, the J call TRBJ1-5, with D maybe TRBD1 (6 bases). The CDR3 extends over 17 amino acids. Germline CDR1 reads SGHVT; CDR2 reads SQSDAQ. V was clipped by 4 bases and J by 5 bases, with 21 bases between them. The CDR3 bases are TGTGCCAGCAGCTCTGCCTCCGCAGGGGCAGGCGATCAGCCCCAGCATTTT. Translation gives CASSSASAGAGDQPQHF.

The CDR3 is CASSQQGPLGIEQFF. Here the CDR3 DNA reads TGTGCCAGCAGCCAACAGGGGCCCCTAGGGATTGAGCAGTTCTTC. The rearrangement links TRBV14 to TRBJ2-1; D may be TRBD1 (6 bases). This CDR3 has 15 amino acids. Germline V gives CDR1 SGHDN, CDR2 FVKESK. The V gene lost 2 bases and the J gene lost 9 bases, with 17 bases spanning the gap.

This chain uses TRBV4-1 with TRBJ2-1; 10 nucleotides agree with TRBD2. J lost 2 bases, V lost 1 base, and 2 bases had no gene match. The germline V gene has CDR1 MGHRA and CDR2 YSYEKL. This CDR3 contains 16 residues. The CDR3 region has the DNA TGCGCCAGCAGCCAAGCCAGCGGGGGGGCCTACAATGAGCAGTTCTTC. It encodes CASSQASGGAYNEQFF.

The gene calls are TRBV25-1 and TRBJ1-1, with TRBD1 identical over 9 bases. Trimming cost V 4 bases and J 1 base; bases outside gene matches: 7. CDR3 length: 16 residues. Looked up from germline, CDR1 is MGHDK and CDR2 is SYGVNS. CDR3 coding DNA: TGTGCCAGCAGTGCCGGGACAGGGCAAAGGAACACTGAAGCTTTCTTT. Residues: CASSAGTGQRNTEAFF.

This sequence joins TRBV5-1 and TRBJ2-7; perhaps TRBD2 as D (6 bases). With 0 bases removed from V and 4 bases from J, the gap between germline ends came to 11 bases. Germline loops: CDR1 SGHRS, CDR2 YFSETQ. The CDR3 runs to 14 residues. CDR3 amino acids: CASSLAGVQYEQYF. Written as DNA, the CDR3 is TGCGCCAGCAGCTTGGCGGGGGTCCAGTACGAGCAGTACTTC.

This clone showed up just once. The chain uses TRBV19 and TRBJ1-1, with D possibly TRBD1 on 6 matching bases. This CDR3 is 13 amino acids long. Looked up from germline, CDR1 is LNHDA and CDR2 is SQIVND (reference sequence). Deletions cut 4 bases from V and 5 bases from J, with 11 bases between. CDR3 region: CASSTGGQTEAFF. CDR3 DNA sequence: TGTGCCAGTAGTACGGGGGGCCAGACTGAAGCTTTCTTT.

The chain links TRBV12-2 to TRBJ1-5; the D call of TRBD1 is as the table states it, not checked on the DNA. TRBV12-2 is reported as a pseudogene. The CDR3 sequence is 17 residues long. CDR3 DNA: TGTGCAAGTCGCATGGACAGGGAGGAGGCCCTCAATCAGCCCCAGCATTTT. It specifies CASRMDREEALNQPQHF.

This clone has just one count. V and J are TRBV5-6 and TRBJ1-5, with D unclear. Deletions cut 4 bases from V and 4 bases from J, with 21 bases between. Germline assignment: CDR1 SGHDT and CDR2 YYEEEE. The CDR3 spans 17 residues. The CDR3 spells CASSRGGPLLGNQPQHF. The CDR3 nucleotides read TGTGCCAGCAGCCGCGGCGGGCCGCTACTCGGGAATCAGCCCCAGCATTTT.

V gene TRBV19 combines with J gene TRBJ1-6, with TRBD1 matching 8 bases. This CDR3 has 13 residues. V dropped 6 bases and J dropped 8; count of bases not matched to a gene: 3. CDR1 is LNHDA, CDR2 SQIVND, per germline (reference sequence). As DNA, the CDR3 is TGTGCCAGTAGGACAGGGGTTGATTCACCCCTCCACTTT. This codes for CASRTGVDSPLHF.

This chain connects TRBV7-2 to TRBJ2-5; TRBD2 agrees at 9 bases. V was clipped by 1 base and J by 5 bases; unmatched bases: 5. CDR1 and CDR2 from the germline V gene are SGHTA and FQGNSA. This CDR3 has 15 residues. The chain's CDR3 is CASSLVSRGGETQYF. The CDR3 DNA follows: TGTGCCAGCAGCTTAGTCTCGCGGGGGGGCGAGACCCAGTACTTC.